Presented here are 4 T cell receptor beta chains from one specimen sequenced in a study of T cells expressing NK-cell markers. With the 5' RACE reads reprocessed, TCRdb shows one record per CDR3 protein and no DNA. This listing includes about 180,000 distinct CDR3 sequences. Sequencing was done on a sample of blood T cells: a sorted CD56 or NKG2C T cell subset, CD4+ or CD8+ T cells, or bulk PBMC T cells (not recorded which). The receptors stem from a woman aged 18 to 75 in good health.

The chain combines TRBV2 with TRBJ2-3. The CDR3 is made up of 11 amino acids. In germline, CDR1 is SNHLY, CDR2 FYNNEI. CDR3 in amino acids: CASRVGDTQYF.

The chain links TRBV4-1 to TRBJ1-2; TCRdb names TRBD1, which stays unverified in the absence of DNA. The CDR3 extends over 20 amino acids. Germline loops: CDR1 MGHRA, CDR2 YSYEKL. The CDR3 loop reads CASSQNMPGGLLLPNYGYTF.

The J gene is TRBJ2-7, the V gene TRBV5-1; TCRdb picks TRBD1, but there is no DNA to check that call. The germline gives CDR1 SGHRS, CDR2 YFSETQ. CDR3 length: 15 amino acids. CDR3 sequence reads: CASRTRGRPEDEQYF.

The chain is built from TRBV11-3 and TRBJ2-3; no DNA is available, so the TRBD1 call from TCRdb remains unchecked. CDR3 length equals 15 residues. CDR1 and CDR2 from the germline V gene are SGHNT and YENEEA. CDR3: CASSPRGGVADTQYF.